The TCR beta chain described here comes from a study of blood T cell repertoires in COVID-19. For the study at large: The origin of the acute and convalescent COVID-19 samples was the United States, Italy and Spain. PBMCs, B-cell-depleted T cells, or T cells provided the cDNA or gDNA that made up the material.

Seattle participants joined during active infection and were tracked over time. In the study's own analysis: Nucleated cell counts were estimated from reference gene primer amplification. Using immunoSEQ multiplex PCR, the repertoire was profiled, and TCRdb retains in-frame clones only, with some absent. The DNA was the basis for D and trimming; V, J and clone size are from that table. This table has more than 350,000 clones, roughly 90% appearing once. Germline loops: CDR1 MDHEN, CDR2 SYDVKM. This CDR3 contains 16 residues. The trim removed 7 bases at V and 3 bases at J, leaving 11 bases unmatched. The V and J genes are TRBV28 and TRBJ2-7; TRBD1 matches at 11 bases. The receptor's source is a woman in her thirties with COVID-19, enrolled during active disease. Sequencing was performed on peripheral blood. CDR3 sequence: CASTNGGTGGFYEQYF. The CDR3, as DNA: TGTGCCAGCACCAACGGCGGGACAGGGGGATTCTACGAGCAGTACTTC.